One and the same sample provided the 21 T cell receptor beta chains below, sequenced in a study of neoadjuvant nivolumab and ipilimumab in lung cancer. The repertoire was sequenced with immunoSEQ multiplex PCR; TCRdb's copy has only in-frame clones and lacks some. The data contain more than 10,000 clones, 55% to 70% of them seen just once; the ten biggest clones take up roughly 24%. Sequenced here: peripheral blood, sampled after neoadjuvant nivolumab, alone or with ipilimumab, at or shortly before surgery. These receptors were collected from an adult with non-small cell lung cancer.

In the case of this clone: At one end the junction does not follow the germline gene, possibly because of a read error. The rearrangement uses TRBV30 and TRBJ1-2, with a tentative D call TRBD1 (5 bases). CDR3 size: 13 residues. Germline V gene data show CDR1 as GTSNPN and CDR2 as SVGIG (reference sequence). This CDR3 reads CARSWMGTYGYTF. CDR3 DNA: TGTGCCCGGAGTTGGATGGGGACCTATGGCTACACCTTC.

This clone showed up just once. The V call is TRBV18, the J call TRBJ1-5; 8 bases are shared with TRBD1. CDR1 and CDR2 from the germline V gene are KGHSH and LQKENI. The trim removed 3 bases at V and 6 bases at J, leaving 4 bases unmatched. The CDR3 is made up of 14 amino acids. This CDR3 reads CASSPTGEGQPQHF. CDR3 nucleotide sequence: TGTGCCAGCTCACCGACAGGGGAGGGTCAGCCCCAGCATTTT.

In its sample, this clone is medium-sized. The chain combines TRBV29-1 with TRBJ1-1, with D possibly matching TRBD1 (6 bases). Trimming took off 7 bases at V and 7 bases at J, with 16 bases between the two ends. This CDR3 region has 12 residues. Looked up from germline, CDR1 is SQVTM and CDR2 is ANQGSEA. The DNA of the CDR3 is TGCAGCGCTGAGAGGGGGGCAAATGAAGCTTTCTTT. Translated, it gives CSAERGANEAFF. Combining the CDR3 with reference TRBV29-1 and TRBJ1-1 gives the whole variable domain SAVISQKPSRDICQRGTSLTIQCQVDSQVTMMFWYRQQPGQSLTLIATANQGSEATYESGFVIDKFPISRPNLTFSTLTVSNMSPEDSSIYLCSAERGANEAFFGQGTRLTVV.

This chain links TRBV6-5 with TRBJ2-7, with D possibly TRBD2 on 5 matching bases. The CDR3 spans 13 residues. With 6 bases removed from V and 6 bases from J, the gap between germline ends came to 15 bases. Germline values: CDR1 MNHEY, CDR2 SVGAGI. The CDR3 DNA reads as TGTGCCAGCAGCCCGAGCTATGGAGGCGAGCAGTACTTC. This sequence encodes CASSPSYGGEQYF.

CDR3 nucleotides: TGTGCCTGCCTCTTAGGGACCGCTGGCTACACCTTC. Translated: CACLLGTAGYTF. The rearrangement links TRBV30 to TRBJ1-2; TRBD1 is a possible D gene (5 bases). The germline V and J ends were trimmed by 6 bases and 7 bases, with 15 bases remaining between them. Germline CDR1 GTSNPN, CDR2 SVGIG (reference sequence). The CDR3 contains 12 residues.

The count of this clone is one. The chain links TRBV5-1 to TRBJ1-2; possible D gene TRBD1, 5 bases. CDR1 SGHRS and CDR2 YFSETQ come from the germline V gene. V lost 4 bases, J lost 2 bases, and 12 bases lay in between. The CDR3 extends over 14 amino acids. The CDR3 spells CASSPTSGNYGYTF. The CDR3 bases are TGCGCCAGCAGCCCTACATCAGGGAACTATGGCTACACCTTC.

This clone was recorded a few times. The rearrangement links TRBV4-1 to TRBJ2-7; D uncertain. The CDR3 loop spans 15 amino acids. V dropped 3 bases and J dropped 2 bases, with 14 bases sitting between them. Germline assignment: CDR1 MGHRA and CDR2 YSYEKL. CDR3 nucleotide sequence: TGCGCCAGCAGCCAGACTCAGGTTATCACCTACGAGCAGTACTTC. Encoded protein: CASSQTQVITYEQYF.

The chain recombines TRBV11-3 with TRBJ1-2; D ambiguous. Germline CDR1 reads SGHNT; CDR2 reads YENEEA. With 7 bases removed from V and 1 base from J, the gap between germline ends came to 10 bases. This CDR3 has 13 amino acids. For the CDR3, the DNA is TGTGCCAGCACCAATACTCGTAACTATGGCTACACCTTC. Its protein product is CASTNTRNYGYTF.

The gene calls are TRBV11-3 and TRBJ1-1; possibly TRBD1 for D (5 bases). The CDR3 runs 15 residues. The germline V gene has CDR1 SGHNT and CDR2 YENEEA. V was trimmed by 4 bases and J by 1 base, leaving 13 bases between them. The CDR3 sequence: CASSSRRGRNTEAFF. The CDR3 DNA is TGTGCCAGCAGCTCCCGGCGGGGCCGGAACACTGAAGCTTTCTTT.

The chain links TRBV5-1 to TRBJ2-6, with no clear D. The CDR3 sequence is 19 residues long. Trimming took off 4 bases at V and 2 bases at J, with 22 bases between the two ends. Looked up from germline, CDR1 is SGHRS and CDR2 is YFSETQ. The CDR3 sequence is CASSPLALRRIPGANVLTF. Here the CDR3 DNA reads TGCGCCAGCAGCCCATTGGCCCTCCGGCGAATCCCTGGGGCCAACGTCCTGACTTTC.

V is TRBV20-1 and J is TRBJ1-2, with D possibly being TRBD1 (6 bases). The CDR3 loop spans 11 amino acids. CDR1 DFQATT and CDR2 SNEGSKA come from the germline V gene (reference sequence). Between the trimmed V and J ends, which lost 4 bases and 8 bases, there was a span of 11 bases. The CDR3 sequence: CSATWTAGYTF. For the CDR3, the DNA is TGCAGTGCTACTTGGACAGCCGGCTACACCTTC.

The chain employs TRBV11-2 and TRBJ2-1; TRBD2 matches 7 bases. This CDR3 spans 13 amino acids. The germline CDR1 and CDR2 sequences are SGHAT and FQNNGV. The V and J ends lost 0 bases and 9 bases, in that order; junction bases with no gene match: 2. The CDR3 bases are TGTGCCAGCAGCTTAGAGCGGGAGCGTGAGCAGTTCTTC. The encoded protein is CASSLEREREQFF.

The V and J genes are TRBV2 and TRBJ1-2; the D is unclear. The V gene lost 7 bases and the J gene lost 2 bases, with 8 bases spanning the gap. Per the germline V gene, CDR1 is SNHLY and CDR2 is FYNNEI. The CDR3 has 12 residues. The CDR3 nucleotides are TGTGCCAGCAATCCAGCCAACTATGGCTACACCTTC. Translating it yields CASNPANYGYTF.

The chain combines TRBV30 with TRBJ2-3, with D possibly TRBD2 on 6 matching bases. Germline values: CDR1 GTSNPN, CDR2 SVGIG (reference sequence). The CDR3 extends over 12 amino acids. Between the trimmed V and J ends, which lost 3 bases and 6 bases, there was a span of 10 bases. The CDR3 DNA is TGTGCCTGGAGACGGGACTTCGATACGCAGTATTTT. Protein product: CAWRRDFDTQYF.

The rearrangement joins TRBV11-2 to TRBJ1-2, with a weak D call TRBD1 (5 bases). Germline CDR1 and CDR2: SGHAT and FQNNGV. V was cut by 3 bases and J by 0 bases, with 8 bases left in between. CDR3 length equals 14 residues. DNA of the CDR3: TGTGCCAGCAGCTTCCAGGGAACTAACTATGGCTACACCTTC. Encoded protein: CASSFQGTNYGYTF.

This chain links TRBV29-1 with TRBJ2-1, with 10 bases aligning to TRBD2. Per germline, CDR1 SQVTM and CDR2 ANQGSEA. V trimming: 4 bases; J trimming: 7 bases; junction bases outside the gene matches: 4. CDR3 length: 13 residues. Here the CDR3 DNA reads TGCAGCGTTGGAGCTAGCGGGAGAAATGAGCAGTTCTTC. It encodes CSVGASGRNEQFF.

This sequence joins TRBV5-1 and TRBJ2-5; D not certain. Trimming shortened V by 0 bases and J by 2 bases, and 11 bases separated the two germline ends. In germline, CDR1 is SGHRS, CDR2 YFSETQ. The CDR3 totals 15 residues. CDR3 DNA sequence: TGCGCCAGCAGCTTGGGTCCTACCGGACAAGAGACCCAGTACTTC. Translating gives CASSLGPTGQETQYF.

The chain links TRBV11-3 to TRBJ2-4, with D uncertain. CDR3 length equals 18 residues. With 3 bases removed from V and 0 bases from J, the gap between germline ends came to 18 bases. CDR1 is SGHNT and CDR2 is YENEEA in the germline V gene. In DNA, the CDR3 is TGTGCCAGCAGCTTCCTAGTCCCGGCTAGACTAGCCAAAAACATTCAGTACTTC. It specifies CASSFLVPARLAKNIQYF.

This sequence joins TRBV14 and TRBJ2-7, with D uncertain. The CDR3 sequence is 15 residues long. CDR1 SGHDN and CDR2 FVKESK come from the germline V gene. V shed 0 bases and J shed 0 bases, with 9 bases lying between them. The CDR3 loop reads CASSQDKRTSYEQYF. DNA of the CDR3: TGTGCCAGCAGCCAAGACAAGCGAACCTCCTACGAGCAGTACTTC.

The J gene is TRBJ1-2, the V gene TRBV6-4; D may be TRBD1 (5 bases). The germline V gene has CDR1 MRHNA and CDR2 SNTAGT. V shed 2 bases and J shed 3 bases, with 16 bases lying between them. The CDR3 runs to 16 residues. The DNA of the CDR3 is TGTGCCAGCAGTGACACCCCCCAGGGCCATTACTATGGCTACACCTTC. Protein sequence: CASSDTPQGHYYGYTF.

This clone was counted a few times. The chain recombines TRBV6-1 with TRBJ2-1; D is unclear. The CDR3 loop spans 11 amino acids. The germline CDR1 and CDR2 sequences are MNHNS and SASEGT. V lost 10 bases and J 3 bases, leaving 7 bases between the germline ends. This CDR3 reads CAIAFYNEQFF. CDR3 sequence (DNA): TGTGCCATTGCTTTCTACAATGAGCAGTTCTTC.